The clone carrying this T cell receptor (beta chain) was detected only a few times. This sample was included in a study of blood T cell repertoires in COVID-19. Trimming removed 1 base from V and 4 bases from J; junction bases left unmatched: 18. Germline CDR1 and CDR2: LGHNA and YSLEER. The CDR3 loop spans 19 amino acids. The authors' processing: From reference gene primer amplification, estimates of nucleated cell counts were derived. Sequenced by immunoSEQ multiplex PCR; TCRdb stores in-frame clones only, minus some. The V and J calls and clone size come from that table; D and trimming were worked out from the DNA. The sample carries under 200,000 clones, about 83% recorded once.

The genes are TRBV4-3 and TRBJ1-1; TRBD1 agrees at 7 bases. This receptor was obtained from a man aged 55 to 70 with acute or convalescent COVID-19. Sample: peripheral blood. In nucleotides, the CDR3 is TGCGCCAGCAGCCAAGCGGGTTTCCGGGACAGCAAACGGAGCACTGAAGCTTTCTTT. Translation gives CASSQAGFRDSKRSTEAFF.